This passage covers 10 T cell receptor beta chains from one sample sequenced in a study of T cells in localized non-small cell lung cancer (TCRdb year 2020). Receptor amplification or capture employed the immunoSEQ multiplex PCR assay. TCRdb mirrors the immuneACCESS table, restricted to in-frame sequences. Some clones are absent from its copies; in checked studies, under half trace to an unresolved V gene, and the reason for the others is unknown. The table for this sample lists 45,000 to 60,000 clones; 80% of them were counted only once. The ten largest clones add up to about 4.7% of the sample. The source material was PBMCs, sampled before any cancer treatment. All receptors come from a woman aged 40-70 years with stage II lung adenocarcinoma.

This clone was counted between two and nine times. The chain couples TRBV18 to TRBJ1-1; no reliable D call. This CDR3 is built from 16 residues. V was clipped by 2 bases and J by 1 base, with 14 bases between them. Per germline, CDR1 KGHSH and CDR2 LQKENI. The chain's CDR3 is CASSPSQVGKNTEAFF. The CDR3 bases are TGTGCCAGCTCACCAAGCCAGGTTGGGAAGAACACTGAAGCTTTCTTT. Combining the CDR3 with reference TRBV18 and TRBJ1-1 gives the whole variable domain NAGVMQNPRHLVRRRGQEARLRCSPMKGHSHVYWYRQLPEEGLKFMVYLQKENIIDESGMPKERFSAEFPKEGPSILRIQQVVRGDSAAYFCASSPSQVGKNTEAFFGQGTRLTVV.

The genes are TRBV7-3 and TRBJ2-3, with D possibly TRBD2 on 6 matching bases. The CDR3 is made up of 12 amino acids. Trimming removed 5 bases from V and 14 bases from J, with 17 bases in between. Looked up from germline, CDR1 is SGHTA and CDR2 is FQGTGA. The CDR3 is CASSPSGVRRYF. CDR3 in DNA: TGTGCCAGCAGCCCGTCGGGGGTCAGGCGGTATTTT.

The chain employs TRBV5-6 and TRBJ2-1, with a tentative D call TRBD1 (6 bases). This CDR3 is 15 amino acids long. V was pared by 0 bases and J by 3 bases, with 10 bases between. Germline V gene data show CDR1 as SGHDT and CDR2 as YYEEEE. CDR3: CASSLGGRGYNEQFF. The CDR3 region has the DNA TGTGCCAGCAGCTTGGGGGGCAGGGGCTACAATGAGCAGTTCTTC.

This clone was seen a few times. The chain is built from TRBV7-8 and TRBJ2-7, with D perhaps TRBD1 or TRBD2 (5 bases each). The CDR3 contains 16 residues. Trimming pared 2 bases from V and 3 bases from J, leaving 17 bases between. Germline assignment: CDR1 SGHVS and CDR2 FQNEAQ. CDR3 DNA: TGTGCCAGCAGCTTATGGGACGTAACTAGGAACTACGAGCAGTACTTC. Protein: CASSLWDVTRNYEQYF.

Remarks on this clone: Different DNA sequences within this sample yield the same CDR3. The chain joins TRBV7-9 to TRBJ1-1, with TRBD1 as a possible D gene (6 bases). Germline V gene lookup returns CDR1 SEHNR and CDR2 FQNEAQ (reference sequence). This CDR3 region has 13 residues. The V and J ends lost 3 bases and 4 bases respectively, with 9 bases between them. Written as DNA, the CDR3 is TGTGCCAGCAGCTTGACAGGTTCCACTGAAGCTTTCTTT. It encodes CASSLTGSTEAFF.

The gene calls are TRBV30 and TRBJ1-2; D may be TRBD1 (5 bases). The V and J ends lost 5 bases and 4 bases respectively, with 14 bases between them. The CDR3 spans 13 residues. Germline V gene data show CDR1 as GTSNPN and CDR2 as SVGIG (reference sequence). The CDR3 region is CAWWERGGYGYTF. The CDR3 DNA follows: TGTGCCTGGTGGGAGAGGGGCGGCTATGGCTACACCTTC.

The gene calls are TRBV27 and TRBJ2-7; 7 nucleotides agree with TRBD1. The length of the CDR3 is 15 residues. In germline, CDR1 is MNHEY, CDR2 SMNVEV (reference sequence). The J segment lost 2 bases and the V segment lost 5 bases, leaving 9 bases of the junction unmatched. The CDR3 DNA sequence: TGTGCCAGCAGTCCTAAGTACAGGGGACCCTACGAGCAGTACTTC. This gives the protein CASSPKYRGPYEQYF.

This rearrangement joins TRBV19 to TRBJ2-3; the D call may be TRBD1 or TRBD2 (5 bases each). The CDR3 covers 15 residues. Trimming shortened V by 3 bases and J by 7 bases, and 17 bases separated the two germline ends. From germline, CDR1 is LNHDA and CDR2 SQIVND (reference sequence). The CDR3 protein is CASSISSLEGNTQYF. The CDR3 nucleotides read TGTGCCAGTAGTATCTCATCCCTTGAGGGGAATACGCAGTATTTT.

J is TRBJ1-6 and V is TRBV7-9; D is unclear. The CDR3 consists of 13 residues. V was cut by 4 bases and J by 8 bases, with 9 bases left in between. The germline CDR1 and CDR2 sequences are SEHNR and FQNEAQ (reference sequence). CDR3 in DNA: TGTGCCAGCAGCTCCTCGGGGTATTCACCCCTCCACTTT. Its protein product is CASSSSGYSPLHF. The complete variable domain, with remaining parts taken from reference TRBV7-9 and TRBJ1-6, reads DTGVSQNPRHKITKRGQNVTFRCDPISEHNRLYWYRQTLGQGPEFLTYFQNEAQLEKSRLLSDRFSAERPKGSFSTLEIQRTEQGDSAMYLCASSSSGYSPLHFGNGTRLTVT.

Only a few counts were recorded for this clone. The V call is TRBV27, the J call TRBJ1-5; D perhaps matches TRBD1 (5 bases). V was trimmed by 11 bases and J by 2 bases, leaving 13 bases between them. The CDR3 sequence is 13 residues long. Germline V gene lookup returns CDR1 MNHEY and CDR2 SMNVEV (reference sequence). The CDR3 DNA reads TGTGCCCGGCGGGGCAGGGGCAATCAGCCCCAGCATTTT. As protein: CARRGRGNQPQHF.